This T cell receptor (beta chain) originates from a study of cytomegalovirus exposure and HLA in healthy donors. Regarding the study as a whole: More clonal expansion characterized HLA-associated TCR beta chains than equally common others in a later analysis. Researchers left out some V segments, among them TRBV6-2 and TRBV6-3, as indistinguishable. Later analysis reportedly placed an Asian-associated ancestry cluster below the roughly 700-donor mean in N-insertions.

This clone appeared once. Its antigen remains unknown. PCR used 60 Vbeta primers and 13 Jbeta primers. Under the authors' procedure: In a later analysis, 75 million to 95 million unique TCR beta chains included roughly 11 million shared by two or more donors. Produced via immunoSEQ multiplex PCR; TCRdb's table is partial and in-frame only. That table is the source of V, J and clone size, and D and trimming were worked out from the DNA. This sample has around 64,000 clones, with approximately 92% found just once. The CDR3 spans 13 residues. Germline V gives CDR1 ENHRY, CDR2 SYGVKD. The sequenced sample was PBMCs. The receptor's source is a woman in her thirties in good health and CMV-seropositive. The gene calls are TRBV10-3 and TRBJ2-5; 7 bases align to TRBD1. With the DNA end fitting TRBJ2-7 better, the J assignment may be wrong. The CDR3 region is CAISETGAYEQYF. As DNA, the CDR3 is TGTGCCATCAGTGAGACAGGGGCATACGAGCAGTACTTC.